Each of the 10 T cell receptor beta chains below was sequenced from the same sample in a study of response to subunit inactivated influenza vaccine listed by TCRdb under 2018. The library was obtained by RT-PCR. Sequencer: Illumina HiSeq 2500. TCRdb reran the public reads through fastp at Q25 and MiXCR, keeping productive beta chains. CDR3 protein sequences are deduplicated, and each keeps its most common genes and DNA. This sample has 600,000 to 850,000 distinct CDR3 sequences in its table, and approximately 15% of those were observed once. Of the sample, 6.5% to 8% falls within the top ten clones. Source: PBMCs from blood, taken less than 15 days before vaccination. These receptors originate from a man aged 50 to 60 who received an inactivated influenza vaccine. Donor details come from another sample of the same person, matched by shared clones.

This clonotype was counted only a few times. V is TRBV20-1 and J is TRBJ2-1, with TRBD2 identical over 9 bases. The trim removed 0 bases at V and 3 bases at J, leaving 3 bases unmatched. The CDR3 is 15 amino acids. The germline CDR1 and CDR2 sequences are DFQATT and SNEGSKA (reference sequence). In nucleotides, the CDR3 is TGCAGTGCTAGAGATTTGACTAGCGGCTACAATGAGCAGTTCTTC. Protein product: CSARDLTSGYNEQFF.

The chain recombines TRBV12-3 or TRBV12-4 with TRBJ1-1; D is perhaps TRBD1 (5 bases). The CDR3 covers 12 residues. The V end lost 1 base, the J end lost 11 bases, and 11 bases lay between the germline ends. CDR3 nucleotides: TGTGCCAGCAGTTTAGGCGGGGCAAACGCTTTCTTT. It codes for CASSLGGANAFF.

The chain joins TRBV3-1 to TRBJ1-2; possibly TRBD1 for D (5 bases). There are 13 residues in the CDR3. The V and J ends lost 1 base and 6 bases respectively, with 9 bases between them. The germline CDR1 and CDR2 sequences are LGHDT and YNNKEL (reference sequence). The CDR3 region is CASSQVGVHGYTF. CDR3 coding DNA: TGTGCCAGCAGCCAAGTGGGGGTACATGGCTACACCTTC.

The rearrangement links TRBV12-3 or TRBV12-4 to TRBJ1-5; D gene ambiguous. The CDR3 is 13 residues long. Trimming took off 1 base at V and 10 bases at J, with 11 bases between the two ends. In DNA form, the CDR3 reads TGTGCCAGCAGTTTAGGGGCCAGAAGACCCCAGCATTTT. Protein sequence: CASSLGARRPQHF.

The table lists this clonotype with a few counts. In DNA form, the CDR3 reads TGTGCCAGCAGCTATAGCGGGAGGGGAACCTACGAGCAGTACTTC. This translates into CASSYSGRGTYEQYF. This sequence joins TRBV7-2 and TRBJ2-7; 11 positions agree with TRBD2. The CDR3 covers 15 residues. The ends lost 4 bases at V and 2 bases at J; junction bases unmatched: 4. The germline gives CDR1 SGHTA, CDR2 FQGNSA.

The genes are TRBV9 and TRBJ2-5; D unclear. Trimming removed 4 bases from V and 2 bases from J, with 15 bases in between. The CDR3 is made up of 15 amino acids. The germline V gene has CDR1 SGDLS and CDR2 YYNGEE. The CDR3 nucleotides are TGTGCCAGCAGCACCCAACCGGGCCCTCAAGAGACCCAGTACTTC. Amino acid sequence: CASSTQPGPQETQYF.

The CDR3 is CASSLELADEQYF. The CDR3 DNA is TGTGCCAGCAGCTTAGAATTAGCCGACGAGCAGTACTTC. This rearrangement joins TRBV7-2 to TRBJ2-7, with D hard to call. Trimming cost V 1 base and J 5 bases, with 9 bases left between them. CDR1 SGHTA and CDR2 FQGNSA come from the germline V gene. CDR3 length: 13 amino acids.

This clonotype was counted at least ten times. The chain recombines TRBV20-1 with TRBJ2-2; 7 bases match TRBD2. The V gene's germline CDR1 is DFQATT and CDR2 SNEGSKA (reference sequence). The CDR3 is 15 residues long. Trimming at V came to 2 bases and at J to 5 bases, leaving 8 bases not matched to a gene. The CDR3 nucleotides are TGCAGTGCTAGACGTCCTAGCGGACCGACCGGGGAGCTGTTTTTT. Its protein is CSARRPSGPTGELFF.

This clonotype occurred many times. This chain connects TRBV4-2 to TRBJ1-5; TRBD1 matches at 7 bases. The CDR3 is 14 amino acids. CDR1 and CDR2 (germline): LGHNA, YNFKEQ. Losses at the gene ends were 1 base for V and 5 bases for J; bases not matched to a gene: 2. This chain's CDR3 is CASSQVTGDQPQHF. DNA of the CDR3: TGTGCCAGCAGCCAAGTAACAGGGGATCAGCCCCAGCATTTT.

The CDR3, as DNA: TGTGCCAGCAGCACCTCGACTAGCGCGGGAGATATAAGCACAGATACGCAGTATTTT. Its translation: CASSTSTSAGDISTDTQYF. This chain links TRBV9 with TRBJ2-3, with 8 nucleotides matching TRBD2. The V and J ends lost 4 bases and 0 bases, in that order; junction bases with no gene match: 16. The CDR3 runs 19 residues. Germline V CDR1 and CDR2: SGDLS, YYNGEE.